This entry lists 19 T cell receptor beta chains sequenced from one sample in a study of T cell changes during pregnancy in multiple sclerosis. The data were produced by immunoSEQ multiplex PCR, yet TCRdb's version contains in-frame clones alone and is incomplete. The sample includes just over 20,000 clones, around 90% of them seen just once. The material sequenced was CD8+ T cells from peripheral blood mononuclear cells, taken in the second trimester of pregnancy. Receptor source: a female donor in good health, enrolled as a control in a pregnancy study.

This rearrangement joins TRBV27 to TRBJ2-5, with D tentatively TRBD2 (5 bases). Trimming left V 5 bases short and J 4 bases short, with 17 bases between. The CDR3 is made up of 15 amino acids. The germline CDR1 and CDR2 sequences are MNHEY and SMNVEV (reference sequence). The CDR3 spells CASSLLPLGRETQYF. DNA of the CDR3: TGTGCCAGCAGTCTTTTACCCCTGGGGAGAGAGACCCAGTACTTC.

This chain uses TRBV27 with TRBJ2-5; D not resolved. The CDR3 sequence is 14 residues long. Trimming took 2 bases from V and 7 from J, leaving 14 bases between them. Per the germline V gene, CDR1 is MNHEY and CDR2 is SMNVEV (reference sequence). The CDR3 sequence: CASSLGSSGRTQYF. CDR3 coding DNA: TGTGCCAGCAGTTTAGGGTCCTCGGGTAGGACCCAGTACTTC.

This clone occurred a few times. The gene calls are TRBV13 and TRBJ2-2; D gene ambiguous. The CDR3 consists of 13 residues. Germline V CDR1 and CDR2: PRHDT, FYEKMQ (reference sequence). Deletions cut 3 bases from V and 1 base from J, with 3 bases between. This CDR3 reads CASSFRNTGELFF. CDR3 sequence (DNA): TGTGCCAGCAGCTTCAGGAACACCGGGGAGCTGTTTTTT.

CDR3: CASSLSLEEGVNYGYTF. The CDR3 DNA reads as TGTGCCAGCAGTTTGTCGCTCGAGGAGGGCGTTAACTATGGCTACACCTTC. The chain uses TRBV27 and TRBJ1-2; D is unresolved. Germline CDR1 is MNHEY and CDR2 is SMNVEV (reference sequence). Trimming took 3 bases from V and 1 from J, leaving 18 bases between them. The CDR3 is made up of 17 amino acids.

CDR3 in amino acids: CASSQAILSTDTQYF. The CDR3 nucleotides read TGCGCCAGCAGCCAAGCTATTCTTAGCACAGATACGCAGTATTTT. This chain joins TRBV4-1 and TRBJ2-3; D call uncertain. CDR3 size: 15 residues. Germline V gene lookup returns CDR1 MGHRA and CDR2 YSYEKL. Trimming took 1 base from V and 0 from J, leaving 8 bases between them.

The V call is TRBV30, the J call TRBJ2-1; TRBD2 matches 10 bases. The V gene's germline CDR1 is GTSNPN and CDR2 SVGIG (reference sequence). CDR3 length: 14 residues. J lost 8 bases, V lost 0 bases, and 4 bases had no gene match. The CDR3 nucleotides read TGTGCCTGGAGTGTACTAGCGGGAACCTATGAGCAGTTCTTC. This sequence encodes CAWSVLAGTYEQFF.

This chain joins TRBV9 and TRBJ2-1, with TRBD1 matching 11 bases. Germline values: CDR1 SGDLS, CDR2 YYNGEE. The trim removed 3 bases at V and 2 bases at J, leaving 1 base unmatched. The CDR3 is 15 residues long. CDR3 amino acids: CASSEDRGPYNEQFF. CDR3 coding DNA: TGTGCCAGCAGCGAGGACAGGGGGCCCTACAATGAGCAGTTCTTC.

This clone appeared once. The chain links TRBV25-1 to TRBJ2-7, with a weak D call TRBD1 (6 bases). The CDR3 contains 13 residues. The V and J ends lost 8 bases and 3 bases respectively, with 14 bases between them. Germline V gene data show CDR1 as MGHDK and CDR2 as SYGVNS. The CDR3 DNA follows: TGTGCCAGCGGACACGGGGACAACTACGAGCAGTACTTC. Its protein product is CASGHGDNYEQYF.

The chain has TRBV4-3 and TRBJ2-7; possible D gene TRBD2, 6 bases. The V end was cut by 0 bases, the J end by 3 bases, with 9 bases between. CDR3 size: 14 residues. Per the germline V gene, CDR1 is LGHNA and CDR2 is YSLEER. CDR3 in DNA: TGCGCCAGCAGCCAAGACCCGGGACTCTACGAGCAGTACTTC. Its protein is CASSQDPGLYEQYF.

The table lists this clone with a count of one. The chain uses TRBV28 and TRBJ2-7; 11 bases align to TRBD2. V shed 0 bases, J shed 0 bases, and the junction held 1 base outside the gene matches. Germline CDR1 is MDHEN and CDR2 is SYDVKM. There are 16 residues in the CDR3. The CDR3 nucleotides are TGTGCCAGCAGTTTATGGACTAGCGGGGACTCCTACGAGCAGTACTTC. The encoded protein is CASSLWTSGDSYEQYF.

The V call is TRBV10-3, the J call TRBJ2-7, with D tentatively TRBD2 (5 bases). This CDR3 is 12 amino acids long. The germline gives CDR1 ENHRY, CDR2 SYGVKD. V was cut by 7 bases and J by 5 bases, with 12 bases left in between. The DNA for the CDR3 is TGTGCCATCATGGAGGCAGGCCACGAGCAGTACTTC. As protein: CAIMEAGHEQYF.

On this clone: The same CDR3 arises from other DNA sequences in this sample as well. The genes are TRBV27 and TRBJ1-1; 8 bases align to TRBD1. The ends lost 6 bases at V and 4 bases at J; junction bases unmatched: 7. Germline loops: CDR1 MNHEY, CDR2 SMNVEV (reference sequence). This CDR3 is 14 amino acids long. The CDR3 region is CASRKQGEGTEAFF. CDR3 in DNA: TGTGCCAGCAGGAAACAGGGGGAGGGCACTGAAGCTTTCTTT.

The rearrangement joins TRBV19 to TRBJ2-5, with TRBD1 matching 7 bases. V lost 5 bases and J lost 6; bases outside the gene matches: 12. Germline V gene sequence: CDR1 LNHDA, CDR2 SQIVND (reference sequence). CDR3 length: 15 residues. In DNA form, the CDR3 reads TGTGCCAGTAGTCTCACAGGGGCATCAGGTCAGACCCAGTACTTC. It is translated as CASSLTGASGQTQYF.

This chain links TRBV28 with TRBJ2-6; 11 positions match TRBD2. Germline V gene lookup returns CDR1 MDHEN and CDR2 SYDVKM. The V and J ends lost 6 bases and 2 bases, in that order; junction bases with no gene match: 15. This CDR3 region has 20 residues. The CDR3 sequence: CASRGLAEGKSSAGANVLTF. The CDR3 nucleotides are TGTGCCAGCAGGGGACTAGCGGAGGGCAAGTCGAGTGCTGGGGCCAACGTCCTGACTTTC.

The chain combines TRBV27 with TRBJ1-1, with a possible D match to TRBD1 (5 bases). The V end lost 2 bases, the J end lost 4 bases, and 8 bases lay between the germline ends. The CDR3 spans 13 residues. CDR1 MNHEY and CDR2 SMNVEV come from the germline V gene (reference sequence). The CDR3 region is CASSLARVTEAFF. The CDR3 nucleotides read TGTGCCAGCAGTTTAGCCAGGGTCACTGAAGCTTTCTTT.

The CDR3 reads CASSPGQGSGANVLTF. In nucleotides, the CDR3 is TGTGCCAGCTCACCTGGGCAGGGGTCCGGGGCCAACGTCCTGACTTTC. This chain links TRBV18 with TRBJ2-6; a weak D match, TRBD1 (6 bases). CDR1 and CDR2 from the germline V gene are KGHSH and LQKENI. There are 16 residues in the CDR3. The V gene lost 3 bases and the J gene lost 4 bases, with 13 bases spanning the gap. The full variable domain, completed using reference TRBV18 and TRBJ2-6, is NAGVMQNPRHLVRRRGQEARLRCSPMKGHSHVYWYRQLPEEGLKFMVYLQKENIIDESGMPKERFSAEFPKEGPSILRIQQVVRGDSAAYFCASSPGQGSGANVLTFGAGSRLTVL.

J is TRBJ2-2 and V is TRBV15; TRBD2 is a possible D gene (5 bases). The germline V gene encodes CDR1 LNHNV and CDR2 YYDKDF (reference sequence). The CDR3 length is 14 residues. V was pared by 9 bases and J by 0 bases, with 11 bases between. The CDR3 DNA follows: TGTGCCACGACCCCTAGCTCGAACACCGGGGAGCTGTTTTTT. Protein: CATTPSSNTGELFF.

This chain uses TRBV6-4 with TRBJ2-1, with D possibly matching TRBD2 (5 bases). CDR1 and CDR2 (germline): MRHNA, SNTAGT. This CDR3 contains 15 residues. V was pared by 4 bases and J by 7 bases, with 17 bases between. CDR3 residues: CASSVSGYQVNEQFF. The CDR3 coding sequence is TGTGCCAGCAGTGTGAGCGGCTACCAGGTAAATGAGCAGTTCTTC.

The J gene is TRBJ2-3, the V gene TRBV7-9; no definite D call. This CDR3 is built from 14 residues. The germline V and J ends were trimmed by 2 bases and 8 bases, with 14 bases remaining between them. Germline CDR1 SEHNR, CDR2 FQNEAQ (reference sequence). This chain's CDR3 is CASSLSRPPGTQYF. CDR3 coding DNA: TGTGCCAGCAGCTTATCAAGACCCCCAGGTACGCAGTATTTT.